One T cell receptor (beta chain) is described in this entry. What it recognizes is unknown. V shed 7 bases and J 4 bases; nucleotides not matched to a gene: 8. This CDR3 is built from 13 residues. Germline lookup yields CDR1 SQVTM and CDR2 ANQGSEA. These data belong to a study of a mutant IDH1 vaccine in newly diagnosed glioma. Study-level background: During weeks 1, 3, 5, 7, 11, 15, 19 and 23, patients received eight vaccinations. Vaccine administration was initiated 4-6 weeks following radiotherapy alone, or with temozolomide cycles.

As for time point: week 11, during vaccination. The content of each vaccine dose was 300 ug of mutant IDH1 20-mer peptide, and topical imiquimod accompanied it. Donor tumors were new WHO grade 3 or 4 IDH1-mutant, ATRX-lost astrocytomas. The table came from immunoSEQ multiplex PCR; TCRdb's copy has only in-frame clones and leaves some out. The repertoire holds about 52,000 clones, with around 90% as singletons. The chain couples TRBV29-1 to TRBJ1-1, with TRBD1 matching 8 bases. This sequence was found in a man in his forties or fifties with glioma. Sequencing was performed on PBMCs, taken from a glioma patient whose treatment included an IDH1 peptide vaccine. The CDR3 region is CSARSTGGTEAFF. The CDR3 nucleotides read TGCAGCGCCAGGTCTACAGGGGGCACTGAAGCTTTCTTT. The whole variable domain, remainder taken from reference TRBV29-1 and TRBJ1-1, is SAVISQKPSRDICQRGTSLTIQCQVDSQVTMMFWYRQQPGQSLTLIATANQGSEATYESGFVIDKFPISRPNLTFSTLTVSNMSPEDSSIYLCSARSTGGTEAFFGQGTRLTVV.